This TCR beta chain was sequenced in a study of shared clonotypes between healthy human individuals. Study-level information: A donor's plate count was three for CD4 naive and three for CD4 memory; CD8 naive had two and CD8 memory one.

Study-level findings and limits: A handful of donors held approximately 4.6% of naive CD4 clonotypes in common. Non-shared clonotypes showed lower generation probabilities than clonotypes common to all four donors.

CDR1 and CDR2 (germline): SGHNT, YENEEA. The CDR3 has 13 residues. V gave up 2 bases and J gave up 6 bases, with 9 bases separating them. Libraries were prepared by immunoSEQ multiplex PCR; TCRdb keeps only in-frame clonotypes and omits some of them. The data show under 2.5 million clones, with 92% seen just once and 0.37% held by the top ten. Remarks on this clone: Its specificity is unknown.

The chain couples TRBV11-3 to TRBJ2-3; D possibly corresponds to TRBD2 (5 bases). Sequencing used naive CD4+ T cells from PBMCs. Subset meaning: CD45RA+ positively selected. This TCR came from a man aged 18 to 29 in good health. Some clones in this sample may be carry-over from other donors' samples. The CDR3 spells CASSLLAADTQYF. The CDR3, as DNA: TGTGCCAGCAGCTTACTAGCAGCGGATACGCAGTATTTT.